This TCR beta chain was recorded in a study of T-cell memory formation after mild COVID-19. Overall study: Largely donor-specific TCR clusters were found. Study-level points and caveats: Contracting CD4+ clones sat mainly in CM and EM; CD8+ in EMRA.

This CDR3 region has 15 residues. V gave up 5 bases and J gave up 5 bases; unmatched junction bases: 9. The V gene's germline CDR1 is SEHNR and CDR2 FQNEAQ (reference sequence). TCRdb called the 5' RACE reads again in MiXCR, with one record for every CDR3 protein. The sample includes 550,000 to 600,000 distinct CDR3 sequences, approximately 15% of them seen just once. As concerns this clonotype: Antigen specificity is unknown.

J is TRBJ2-3 and V is TRBV7-9, with 8 nucleotides matching TRBD2. Sequenced material: PBMCs or a T cell subset sorted from them (not recorded which). The TCR sequence derives from an adult woman who had mild COVID-19 (a few samples of this study predate the infection). Cell type and time point are not known. DNA for the CDR3: TGTGCCAGCAGCGGGACTAGATTTGGCCTAGATACGCAGTATTTT. This translates into CASSGTRFGLDTQYF.